This TCR beta chain was recorded in a study of CD8 T cells in Susac syndrome. With random hexamers, reverse transcription was performed on about 0.5 to 1 ug of RNA. immunoSEQ multiplex PCR amplified TCR beta CDR3 across 54 Vbeta, 13 Jbeta. TCRdb redid the calling of the immunoSEQ multiplex PCR reads with MiXCR, one entry per CDR3 protein. The sample carries approximately 100,000 distinct CDR3 sequences, 85% to 95% recorded once. The CDR3 loop spans 14 amino acids. CDR1 and CDR2 (germline): MNHNY, SVGAGI (reference sequence). V shed 4 bases and J 2 bases; nucleotides not matched to a gene: 3. From blood CD8+ and CD4+ T cells, TCR beta sequences were generated. Controls were healthy donors chosen to match patients in age and sex. TEMRA cells underwent FACS enrichment and CD8+ and CD4+ T cells underwent negative isolation.

The genes are TRBV6-6 and TRBJ2-3; 7 nucleotides line up with TRBD1. This receptor was taken from a human donor in good health. The sequencing sample was made of CD8+ T cells from PBMCs. This CDR3 is CASSLDRYTDTQYF. The DNA for the CDR3 is TGTGCCAGCAGTTTGGACAGGTACACAGATACGCAGTATTTT.